This T cell receptor beta chain is drawn from a study of blood T cells in healthy people across ages. Broader study findings: The study regarded diversity estimates from one million T cells as underestimates. Age brought a roughly linear fall in TCR beta diversity measured per million T cells.

A J-beta primer mix and a sample-barcoded 5' primer were used in a second PCR of about 6 to 12 cycles. TCRdb reprocessed the 5' RACE reads via MiXCR and lists one record per CDR3 protein. The sample has around 1,000,000 distinct CDR3 sequences, approximately 26% seen once; the top ten hold less than 0.75%. The CDR3 is 12 amino acids. The V and J ends lost 6 bases and 4 bases respectively, with 12 bases between them. Germline V CDR1 and CDR2: DFQATT, SNEGSKA (reference sequence). This clonotype has at least ten counts. The antigen is unknown. This sample was also put to use in a study of T cells of mothers and their children. From that study: Each donor was one of three healthy Caucasian mothers or one of their six children.

The gene calls are TRBV20-1 and TRBJ1-2; D is undetermined. This receptor was taken from a girl between 2 and 10 years old in good health. Sample: blood. CDR3: CSASQGSYGYTF. In nucleotides, the CDR3 is TGCAGTGCCAGCCAAGGTTCCTATGGCTACACCTTC.